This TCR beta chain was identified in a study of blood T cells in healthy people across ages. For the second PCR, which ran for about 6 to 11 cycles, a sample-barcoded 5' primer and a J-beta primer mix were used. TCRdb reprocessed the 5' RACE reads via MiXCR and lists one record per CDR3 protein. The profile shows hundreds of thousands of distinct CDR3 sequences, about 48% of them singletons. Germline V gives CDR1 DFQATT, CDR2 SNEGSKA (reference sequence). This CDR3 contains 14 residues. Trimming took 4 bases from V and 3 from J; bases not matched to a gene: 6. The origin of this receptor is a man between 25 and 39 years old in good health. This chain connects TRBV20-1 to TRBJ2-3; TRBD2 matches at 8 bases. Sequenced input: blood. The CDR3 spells CSATGGGRTDTQYF. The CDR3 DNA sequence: TGCAGTGCTACGGGGGGGGGGCGTACAGATACGCAGTATTTT.